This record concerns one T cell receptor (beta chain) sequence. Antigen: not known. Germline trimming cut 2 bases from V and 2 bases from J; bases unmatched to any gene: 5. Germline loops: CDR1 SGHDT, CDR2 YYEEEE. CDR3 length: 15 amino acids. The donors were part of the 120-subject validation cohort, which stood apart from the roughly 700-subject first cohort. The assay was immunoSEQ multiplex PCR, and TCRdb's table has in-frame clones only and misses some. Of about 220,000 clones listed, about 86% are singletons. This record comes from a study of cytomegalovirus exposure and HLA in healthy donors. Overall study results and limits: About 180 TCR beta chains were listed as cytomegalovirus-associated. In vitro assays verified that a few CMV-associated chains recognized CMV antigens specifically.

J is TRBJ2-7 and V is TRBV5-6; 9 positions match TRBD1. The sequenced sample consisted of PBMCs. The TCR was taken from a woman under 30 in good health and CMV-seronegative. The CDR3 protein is CASSFGTGTAYEQYF. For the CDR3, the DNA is TGTGCCAGCAGCTTCGGGACAGGGACGGCCTACGAGCAGTACTTC. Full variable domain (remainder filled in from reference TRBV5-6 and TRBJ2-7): DAGVTQSPTHLIKTRGQQVTLRCSPKSGHDTVSWYQQALGQGPQFIFQYYEEEERQRGNFPDRFSGHQFPNYSSELNVNALLLGDSALYLCASSFGTGTAYEQYFGPGTRLTVT.